This is a list of T cell receptor beta chains from one sample in a study of lymphopenia after photon versus proton radiotherapy. Profiled with immunoSEQ multiplex PCR; TCRdb holds only in-frame clones, not every one. The sample includes tens of thousands of clones, 85% to 90% of them seen just once. The sample was peripheral blood, taken from a patient treated with proton-based radiotherapy. The receptors originated from a woman aged 55 to 70 with cholangiocarcinoma. Some clones in this sample may be carry-over from other donors' samples. Each CDR3 is given with its conserved first and last residue. The order of the fields is V gene, J gene, clone size, D gene, CDR3 DNA, CDR3 protein. The D gene is left open where the match is weak. Clone size is given for some rows only: seen once, a few or many times, or a class if the clone is expanded.

TRBV7-2,TRBJ1-1,-,-,TGTGCCAGCAGCCGGGGACAAAACACTGAAGCTTTCTTT,CASSRGQNTEAFF
TRBV7-2,TRBJ2-7,-,-,TGTGCCAGCAGCGCTCGGACCAAACTCGAGCAGTACTTC,CASSARTKLEQYF
TRBV7-3,TRBJ2-5,-,-,TGTGCCAGCAGCTCAGTACCTGGGGGCCGGGAGACCCAGTACTTC,CASSSVPGGRETQYF
TRBV5-1,TRBJ1-4,-,-,TGCGCCAGCAGGGGGCAGGATGAAAAACTGTTTTTT,CASRGQDEKLFF
TRBV18,TRBJ2-3,-,-,TGTGCCAGCTCACCCATCAACTCCCTTTCGGATACGCAGTATTTT,CASSPINSLSDTQYF
TRBV6-4,TRBJ2-3,-,-,TGTGCCAGCAGTGACTCGTCAGGCACCGGGGGAGATACGCAGTATTTT,CASSDSSGTGGDTQYF
TRBV5-1,TRBJ1-1,-,TRBD1,TGCGCCAGCAGGTTTGCGGACGTACAGGGGACTGAAGCTTTCTTT,CASRFADVQGTEAFF
TRBV19,TRBJ1-5,-,TRBD1,TGTGCCAGTAGTATAGATCGACAGGGCGGTACGAGCAATCAGCCCCAGCATTTT,CASSIDRQGGTSNQPQHF
TRBV12-5,TRBJ2-5,-,-,TGTGCTAGTGGTTTGTGGGGCGGGGCGCCTCAAGAGACCCAGTACTTC,CASGLWGGAPQETQYF
TRBV27,TRBJ2-1,-,TRBD2,TGTGCCAGCAGGGGCCTAGCGGGAGTCCTCAATGAGCAGTTCTTC,CASRGLAGVLNEQFF
TRBV7-2,TRBJ2-7,few,TRBD2,TGTGCCAGCAGCTTAGTGGCCGGGACTAGCGGGAGTTATGGCTACGAGCAGTACTTC,CASSLVAGTSGSYGYEQYF
TRBV2,TRBJ1-2,-,TRBD1,TGTGCCAGCAGTGAGACCGGGACAGGGGAATATACTAACTATGGCTACACCTTC,CASSETGTGEYTNYGYTF
TRBV18,TRBJ1-1,once,-,TGTGCCAGCTCACCACCGATGGGGGGGCAATTGAACACTGAAGCTTTCTTT,CASSPPMGGQLNTEAFF
TRBV9,TRBJ1-5,-,-,TGTGCCAGCAGCGTAGGGGTTAATCAGCCCCAGCATTTT,CASSVGVNQPQHF
TRBV19,TRBJ1-4,-,-,TGTGCCAGTAGTAGCGCTTGGGGTCAGACCCTTAATGAAAAACTGTTTTTT,CASSSAWGQTLNEKLFF
TRBV30,TRBJ1-2,few,-,TGTGCCTGGAGAGTCAGCCCCTATGGCTACACCTTC,CAWRVSPYGYTF
TRBV7-2,TRBJ2-7,-,-,TGTGCCAGCAGCCCCCAGAGGGGGGTGGCCTACGAGCAGTACTTC,CASSPQRGVAYEQYF
TRBV7-9,TRBJ1-1,-,-,TGTGCCAGCAGCTTCGGGCTCGGCGAGAACACTGAAGCTTTCTTT,CASSFGLGENTEAFF
TRBV4-1,TRBJ2-4,-,TRBD2,TGCGCCAGCAGCCAAAATATCGGACTAGCGGACAAAAACATTCAGTACTTC,CASSQNIGLADKNIQYF
TRBV25-1,TRBJ2-2,-,-,TGTGCCAGCAGTGAACTGATAGGCGTGAAAGGCACCGGGGAGCTGTTTTTT,CASSELIGVKGTGELFF
TRBV19,TRBJ2-1,-,-,TGTGCCAGTAGTATAGGTTTGGAGGGGGGGTACAATGAGCAGTTCTTC,CASSIGLEGGYNEQFF
TRBV25-1,TRBJ2-1,-,TRBD2,TGTGCCAGCAGTGAGGTGTCTAGCGGGTACAATGAGCAGTTCTTC,CASSEVSSGYNEQFF
TRBV10-3,TRBJ1-2,-,-,TGTGCCATCAGTGACCGACCGTTACCCATTAACTATGGCTACACCTTC,CAISDRPLPINYGYTF
TRBV19,TRBJ1-2,-,-,TGTGCCAGTAGTATAGTGTTAAACGCGGAGTATGGCTACACCTTC,CASSIVLNAEYGYTF
TRBV27,TRBJ2-3,once,-,TGTGCCAGCGGTCGATTCAATACGCAGTATTTT,CASGRFNTQYF
TRBV6-5,TRBJ2-7,-,-,TGTGCCAGCAGACTCAGGGACTCCTACGAGCAGTACTTC,CASRLRDSYEQYF
TRBV15,TRBJ2-2,-,TRBD2,TGTGCCACCAGCAGAGAGTCTAGCGGGAGGCCCGGGGAGCTGTTTTTT,CATSRESSGRPGELFF
TRBV7-2,TRBJ1-1,-,-,TGTGCCAGCAGCTTTGGCAGGTCGGACACTGAAGCTTTCTTT,CASSFGRSDTEAFF
TRBV5-1,TRBJ2-7,-,-,TGCGCCAGCAGCTTGGGCAGTACCTACGAGCAGTACTTC,CASSLGSTYEQYF
TRBV7-3,TRBJ2-2,-,TRBD2,TGTGCCAGCAGATATAACGGGGCTAGCGGGGAAAACACCGGGGAGCTGTTTTTT,CASRYNGASGENTGELFF
TRBV10-1,TRBJ2-7,-,-,TGCGCCAGCAGTGAGCCTACACTATGGTCGTACTTC,CASSEPTLWSYF
TRBV9,TRBJ2-1,-,-,TGTGCCAGCAGCGTAGGGGCCAACCCAGGAAATGAGCAGTTCTTC,CASSVGANPGNEQFF
TRBV2,TRBJ1-2,-,TRBD1,TGTGCCAGCAGGGCGTACGGGACAGGGGAGTATGGCTACACCTTC,CASRAYGTGEYGYTF
TRBV5-6,TRBJ2-1,once,TRBD2,TGTGCCAGCAGCTTGTTGTCGGGAGGAGACAATGAGCAGTTCTTC,CASSLLSGGDNEQFF
TRBV5-4,TRBJ2-5,-,-,TGTGCCAGCAGCTTGGACAGCGACCAAGAGGCCCAGTACTTC,CASSLDSDQEAQYF
TRBV27,TRBJ1-2,-,-,TGTGCCAGCAGTTATACGGGAGATGGCTACACCTTC,CASSYTGDGYTF
TRBV18,TRBJ1-5,-,-,TGTGCCAGCTCACCACAGGGAATGGATCAGCCCCAGCATTTT,CASSPQGMDQPQHF